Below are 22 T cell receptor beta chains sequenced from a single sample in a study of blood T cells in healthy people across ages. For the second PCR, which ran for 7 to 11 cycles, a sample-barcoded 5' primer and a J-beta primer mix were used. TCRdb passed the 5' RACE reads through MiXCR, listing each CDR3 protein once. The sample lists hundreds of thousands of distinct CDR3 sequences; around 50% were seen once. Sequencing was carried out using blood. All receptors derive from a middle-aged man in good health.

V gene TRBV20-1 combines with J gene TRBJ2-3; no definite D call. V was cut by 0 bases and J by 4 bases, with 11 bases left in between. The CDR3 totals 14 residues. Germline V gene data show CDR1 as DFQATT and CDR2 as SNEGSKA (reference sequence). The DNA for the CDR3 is TGCAGTGCTAGAGATTCGGCTGGGCCAGATACGCAGTATTTT. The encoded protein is CSARDSAGPDTQYF.

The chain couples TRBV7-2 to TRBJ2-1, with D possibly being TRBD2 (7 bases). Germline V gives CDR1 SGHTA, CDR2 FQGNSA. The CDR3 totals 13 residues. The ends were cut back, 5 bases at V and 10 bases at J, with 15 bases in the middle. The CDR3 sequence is CASSRTGGWEQFF. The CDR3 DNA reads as TGTGCCAGCAGCCGAACGGGGGGCTGGGAGCAGTTCTTC.

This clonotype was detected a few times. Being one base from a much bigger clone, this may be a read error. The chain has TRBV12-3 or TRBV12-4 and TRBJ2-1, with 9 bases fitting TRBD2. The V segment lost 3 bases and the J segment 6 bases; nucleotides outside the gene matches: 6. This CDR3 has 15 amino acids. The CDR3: CASSFGAGGLNEQFF. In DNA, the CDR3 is TGTGCCAGCAGTTTTGGGGCGGGAGGGCTCAATGAGCAGTTCTTC.

The CDR3 is CASSSGQGAYYNEQYF. As DNA, the CDR3 is TGTGCCAGCAGTTCCGGACAGGGGGCCTACTACAATGAGCAGTACTTC. The chain is built from TRBV28 and TRBJ2-1; TRBD1 aligns across 11 bases. The closer fit of TRBJ2-7 to the DNA end suggests the J call may be wrong. Germline V lookup: CDR1 MDHEN, CDR2 SYDVKM. The CDR3 covers 16 residues.

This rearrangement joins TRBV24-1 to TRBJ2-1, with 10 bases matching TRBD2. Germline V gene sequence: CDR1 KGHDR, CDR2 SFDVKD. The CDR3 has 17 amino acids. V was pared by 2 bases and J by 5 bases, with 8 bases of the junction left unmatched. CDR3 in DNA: TGTGCCACCAGTGATTCATTCTCTAGCGGGGGCAACAATGAGCAGTTCTTC. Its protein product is CATSDSFSSGGNNEQFF.

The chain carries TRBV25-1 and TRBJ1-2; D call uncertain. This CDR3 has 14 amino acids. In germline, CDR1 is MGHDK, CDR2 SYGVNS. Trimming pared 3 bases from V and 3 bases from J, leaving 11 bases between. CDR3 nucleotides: TGTGCCAGCAGTGAGATGGGTGGGGACTATGGCTACACCTTC. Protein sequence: CASSEMGGDYGYTF.

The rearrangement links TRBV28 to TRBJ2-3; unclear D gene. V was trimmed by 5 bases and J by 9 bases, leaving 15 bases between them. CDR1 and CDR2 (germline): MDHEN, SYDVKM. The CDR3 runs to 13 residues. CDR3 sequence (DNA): TGTGCCAGCAGTCCCGTTTTATCCCCGACGCAGTATTTT. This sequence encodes CASSPVLSPTQYF.

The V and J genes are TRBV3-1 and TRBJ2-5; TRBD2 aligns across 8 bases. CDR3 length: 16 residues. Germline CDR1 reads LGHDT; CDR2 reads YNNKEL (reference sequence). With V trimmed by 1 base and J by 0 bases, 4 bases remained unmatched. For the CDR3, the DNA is TGTGCCAGCAGCCAAGTGCGAGCGGGGGACCAAGAGACCCAGTACTTC. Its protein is CASSQVRAGDQETQYF.

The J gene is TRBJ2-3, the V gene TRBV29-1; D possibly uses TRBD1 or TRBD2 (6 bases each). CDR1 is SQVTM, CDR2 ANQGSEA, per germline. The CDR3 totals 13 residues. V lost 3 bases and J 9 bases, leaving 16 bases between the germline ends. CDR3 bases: TGCAGCGTTGAGCCCCAAGAGGGGGGAACGCAGTATTTT. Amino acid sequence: CSVEPQEGGTQYF.

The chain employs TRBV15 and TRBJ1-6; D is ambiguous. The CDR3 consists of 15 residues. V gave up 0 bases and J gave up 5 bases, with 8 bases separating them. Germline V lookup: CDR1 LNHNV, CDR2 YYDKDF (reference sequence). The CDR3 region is CATSRDKANNSPLHF. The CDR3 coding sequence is TGTGCCACCAGCAGAGATAAGGCAAATAATTCACCCCTCCACTTT.

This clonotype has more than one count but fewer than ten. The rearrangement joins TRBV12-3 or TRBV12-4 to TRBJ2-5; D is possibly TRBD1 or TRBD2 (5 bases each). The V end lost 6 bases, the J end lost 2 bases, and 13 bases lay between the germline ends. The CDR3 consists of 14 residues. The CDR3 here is CASRGVAHQETQYF. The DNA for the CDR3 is TGTGCCAGCAGGGGGGTGGCCCATCAAGAGACCCAGTACTTC.

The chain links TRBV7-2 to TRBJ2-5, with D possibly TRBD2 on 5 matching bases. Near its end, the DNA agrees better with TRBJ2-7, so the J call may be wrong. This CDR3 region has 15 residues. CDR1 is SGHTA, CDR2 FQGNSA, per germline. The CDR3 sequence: CASSLDGGSTYEQYF. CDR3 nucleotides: TGTGCCAGCAGCTTAGACGGCGGGTCAACCTACGAGCAGTACTTC.

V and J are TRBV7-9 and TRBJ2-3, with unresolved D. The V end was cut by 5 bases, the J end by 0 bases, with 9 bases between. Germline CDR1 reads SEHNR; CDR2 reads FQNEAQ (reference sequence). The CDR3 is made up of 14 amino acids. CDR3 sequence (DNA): TGTGCCAGCAGCAAAGGCGATAGCACAGATACGCAGTATTTT. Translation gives CASSKGDSTDTQYF.

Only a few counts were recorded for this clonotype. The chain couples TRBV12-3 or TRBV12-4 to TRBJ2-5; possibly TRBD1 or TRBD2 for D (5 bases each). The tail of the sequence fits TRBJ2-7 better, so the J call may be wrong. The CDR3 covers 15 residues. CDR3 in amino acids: CASSPPGQGRYEQYF. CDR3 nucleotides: TGTGCCAGCAGTCCGCCGGGGCAGGGTAGGTACGAGCAGTACTTC.

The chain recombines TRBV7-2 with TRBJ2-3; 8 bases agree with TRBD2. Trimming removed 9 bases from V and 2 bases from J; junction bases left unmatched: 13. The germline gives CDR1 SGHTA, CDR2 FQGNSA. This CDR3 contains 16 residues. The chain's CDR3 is CASSQTASGPTDTQYF. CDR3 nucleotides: TGTGCCAGTAGCCAGACGGCTAGCGGGCCCACAGATACGCAGTATTTT.

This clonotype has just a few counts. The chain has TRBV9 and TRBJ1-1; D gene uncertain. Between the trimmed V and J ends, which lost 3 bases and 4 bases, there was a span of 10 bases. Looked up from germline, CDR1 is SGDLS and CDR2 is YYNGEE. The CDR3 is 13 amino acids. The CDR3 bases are TGTGCCAGCAGCGGCGTTTGGGGCACTGAAGCTTTCTTT. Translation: CASSGVWGTEAFF.

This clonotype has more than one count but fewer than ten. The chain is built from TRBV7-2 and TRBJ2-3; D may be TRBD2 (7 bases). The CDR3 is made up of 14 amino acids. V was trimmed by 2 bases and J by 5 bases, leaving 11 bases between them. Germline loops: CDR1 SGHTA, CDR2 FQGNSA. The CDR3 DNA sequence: TGTGCCAGCAGCTTAAACGGGGGGCTAGATACGCAGTATTTT. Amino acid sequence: CASSLNGGLDTQYF. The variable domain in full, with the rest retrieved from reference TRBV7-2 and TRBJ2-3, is GAGVSQSPSNKVTEKGKDVELRCDPISGHTALYWYRQSLGQGLEFLIYFQGNSAPDKSGLPSDRFSAERTGGSVSTLTIQRTQQEDSAVYLCASSLNGGLDTQYFGPGTRLTVL.

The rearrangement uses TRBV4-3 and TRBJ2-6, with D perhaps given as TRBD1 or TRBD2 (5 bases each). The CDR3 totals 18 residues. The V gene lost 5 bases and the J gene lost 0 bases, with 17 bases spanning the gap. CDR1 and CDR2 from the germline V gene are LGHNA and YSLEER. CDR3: CASSGWDGSISGANVLTF. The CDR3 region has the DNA TGCGCCAGCAGCGGATGGGACGGATCTATCTCTGGGGCCAACGTCCTGACTTTC.

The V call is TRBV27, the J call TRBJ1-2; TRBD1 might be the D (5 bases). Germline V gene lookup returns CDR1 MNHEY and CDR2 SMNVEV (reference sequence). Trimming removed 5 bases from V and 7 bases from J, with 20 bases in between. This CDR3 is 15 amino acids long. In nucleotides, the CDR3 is TGTGCCAGCAGTCCCTCGCCGGGCGAGGGGATTGGCTACACCTTC. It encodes CASSPSPGEGIGYTF.

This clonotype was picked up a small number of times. CDR3 in DNA: TGTGCCAGCAGTTTAAGGGGGGTTACGCGGGGGGCGTCTATTAACACAGATACGCAGTATTTT. Its protein is CASSLRGVTRGASINTDTQYF. The chain employs TRBV27 and TRBJ2-3, with TRBD2 matching over 8 bases. This CDR3 has 21 amino acids. V dropped 2 bases and J dropped 2; count of bases not matched to a gene: 21. Germline V gene data show CDR1 as MNHEY and CDR2 as SMNVEV (reference sequence).

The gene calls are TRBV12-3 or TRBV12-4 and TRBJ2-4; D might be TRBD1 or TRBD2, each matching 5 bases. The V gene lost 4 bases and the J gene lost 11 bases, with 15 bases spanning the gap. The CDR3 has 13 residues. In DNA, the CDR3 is TGTGCCAGCAGTTCTTCAGGCCGGGACGTTCAGTACTTC. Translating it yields CASSSSGRDVQYF.

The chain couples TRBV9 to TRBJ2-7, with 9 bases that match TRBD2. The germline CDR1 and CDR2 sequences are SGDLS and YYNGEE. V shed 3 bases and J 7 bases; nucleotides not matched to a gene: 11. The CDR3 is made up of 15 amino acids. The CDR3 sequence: CASSAYGTSPDEQYF. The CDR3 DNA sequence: TGTGCCAGCAGCGCGTACGGGACTAGCCCCGATGAGCAGTACTTC.